What follows is one TCR beta chain and its context. The sample belongs to a study of cytomegalovirus exposure and HLA in healthy donors. Primers included in the PCR were 60 Vbeta and 13 Jbeta primers. Assay used: immunoSEQ multiplex PCR; TCRdb lists only in-frame clones, some missing. This table has roughly 150,000 clones, around 75% appearing once. CDR3 size: 17 residues. The germline V gene encodes CDR1 SGHDT and CDR2 YYEEEE. V lost 4 bases and J lost 5; bases outside the gene matches: 14. The chain has TRBV5-6 and TRBJ2-1; 8 bases agree with TRBD2. The sequenced sample consisted of PBMCs. The receptor comes from a male donor in good health and CMV-seronegative. The CDR3 is CASSAARRGVLNNEQFF. The CDR3 DNA sequence: TGTGCCAGCAGCGCCGCACGGCGGGGGGTCTTGAACAATGAGCAGTTCTTC.